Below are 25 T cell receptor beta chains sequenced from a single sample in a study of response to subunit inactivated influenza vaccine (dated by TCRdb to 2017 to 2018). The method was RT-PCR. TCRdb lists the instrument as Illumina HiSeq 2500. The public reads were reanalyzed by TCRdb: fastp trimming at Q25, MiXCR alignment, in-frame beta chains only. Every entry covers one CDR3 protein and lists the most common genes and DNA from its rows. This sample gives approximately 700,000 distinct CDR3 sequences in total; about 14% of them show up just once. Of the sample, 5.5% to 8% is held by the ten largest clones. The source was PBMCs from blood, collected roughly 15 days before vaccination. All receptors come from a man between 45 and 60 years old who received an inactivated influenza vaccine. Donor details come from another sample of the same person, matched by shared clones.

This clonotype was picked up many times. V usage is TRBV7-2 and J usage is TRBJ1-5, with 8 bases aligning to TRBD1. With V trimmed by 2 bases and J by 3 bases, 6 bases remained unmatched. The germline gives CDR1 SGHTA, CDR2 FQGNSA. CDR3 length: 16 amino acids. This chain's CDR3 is CASSLSPGGSNQPQHF. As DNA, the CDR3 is TGTGCCAGCAGCTTATCTCCAGGGGGCTCCAATCAGCCCCAGCATTTT.

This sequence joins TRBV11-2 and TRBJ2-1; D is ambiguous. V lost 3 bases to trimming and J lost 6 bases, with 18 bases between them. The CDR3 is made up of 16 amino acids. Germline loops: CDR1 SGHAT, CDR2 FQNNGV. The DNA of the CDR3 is TGTGCCAGCAGCTTCCGGACGGCCACTTTTGCCAATGAGCAGTTCTTC. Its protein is CASSFRTATFANEQFF.

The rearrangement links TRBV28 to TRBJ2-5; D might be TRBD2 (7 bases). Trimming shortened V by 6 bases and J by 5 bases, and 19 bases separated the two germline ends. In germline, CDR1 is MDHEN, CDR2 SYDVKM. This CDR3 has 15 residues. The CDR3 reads CASRPAGKGEETQYF. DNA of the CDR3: TGTGCCAGCAGACCAGCGGGGAAGGGGGAGGAGACCCAGTACTTC.

CDR3 bases: TGTGCCAGCAGCTTAAGCGGGAGGTTGAATGAGCAGTTCTTC. Translating it yields CASSLSGRLNEQFF. The chain links TRBV7-9 to TRBJ2-1; the match to TRBD2 covers 9 bases. The CDR3 sequence is 14 residues long. The junction had 3 bases not matched to a gene; V was cut back by 2 bases and J by 7 bases. CDR1 SEHNR and CDR2 FQNEAQ come from the germline V gene (reference sequence).

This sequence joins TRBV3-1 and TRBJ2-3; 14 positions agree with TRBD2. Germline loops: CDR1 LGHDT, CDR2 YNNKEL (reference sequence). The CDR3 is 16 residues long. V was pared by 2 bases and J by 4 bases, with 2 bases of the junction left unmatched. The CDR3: CASSQKTSGRADTQYF. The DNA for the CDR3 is TGTGCCAGCAGCCAAAAGACTAGCGGGAGGGCAGATACGCAGTATTTT.

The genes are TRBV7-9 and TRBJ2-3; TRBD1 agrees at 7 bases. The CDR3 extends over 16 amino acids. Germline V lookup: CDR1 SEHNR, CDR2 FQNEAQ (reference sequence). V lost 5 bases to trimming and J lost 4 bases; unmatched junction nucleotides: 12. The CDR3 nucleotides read TGTGCCAGCAGCGTCTCGCGCAGGGGGAACCCAGATACGCAGTATTTT. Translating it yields CASSVSRRGNPDTQYF.

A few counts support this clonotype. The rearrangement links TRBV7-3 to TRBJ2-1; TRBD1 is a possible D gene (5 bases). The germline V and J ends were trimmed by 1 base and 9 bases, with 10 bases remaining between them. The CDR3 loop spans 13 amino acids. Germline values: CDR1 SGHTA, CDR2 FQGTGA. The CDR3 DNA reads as TGTGCCAGCAGCTTAAATCAGGGTGGTGAGCAGTTCTTC. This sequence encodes CASSLNQGGEQFF.

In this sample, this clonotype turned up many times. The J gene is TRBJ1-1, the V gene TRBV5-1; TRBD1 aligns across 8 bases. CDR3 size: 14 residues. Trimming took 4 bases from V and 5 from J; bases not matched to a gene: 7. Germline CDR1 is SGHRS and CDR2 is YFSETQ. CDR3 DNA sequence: TGCGCCAGCAGCCCCGCTGACAGGGGAACTGAAGCTTTCTTT. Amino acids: CASSPADRGTEAFF.

The CDR3 DNA reads as TGTGCCAGCAGCTTAGTACCTGCACCCGATACGCAGTATTTT. It is translated as CASSLVPAPDTQYF. The chain is built from TRBV7-6 and TRBJ2-3; D is unresolved. This CDR3 has 14 amino acids. CDR1 is SGHVS and CDR2 is FNYEAQ in the germline V gene. Trimming removed 1 base from V and 6 bases from J, with 11 bases in between.

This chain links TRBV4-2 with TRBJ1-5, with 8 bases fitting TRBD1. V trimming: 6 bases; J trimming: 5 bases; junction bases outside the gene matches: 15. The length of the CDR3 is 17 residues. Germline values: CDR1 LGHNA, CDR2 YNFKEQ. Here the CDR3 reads CASSLDRRTGTYQPQHF. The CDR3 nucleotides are TGTGCCAGCAGTCTCGACCGGAGGACAGGGACCTATCAGCCCCAGCATTTT.

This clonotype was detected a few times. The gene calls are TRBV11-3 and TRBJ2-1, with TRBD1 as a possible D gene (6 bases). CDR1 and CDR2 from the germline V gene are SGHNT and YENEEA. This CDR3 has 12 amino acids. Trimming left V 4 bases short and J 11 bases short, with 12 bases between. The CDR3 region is CASSSDGDKQFF. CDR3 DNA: TGTGCCAGCAGCTCCGACGGGGACAAGCAGTTCTTC. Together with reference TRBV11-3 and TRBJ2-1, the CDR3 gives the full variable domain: EAGVVQSPRYKIIEKKQPVAFWCNPISGHNTLYWYLQNLGQGPELLIRYENEEAVDDSQLPKDRFSAERLKGVDSTLKIQPAELGDSAVYLCASSSDGDKQFFGPGTRLTVL.

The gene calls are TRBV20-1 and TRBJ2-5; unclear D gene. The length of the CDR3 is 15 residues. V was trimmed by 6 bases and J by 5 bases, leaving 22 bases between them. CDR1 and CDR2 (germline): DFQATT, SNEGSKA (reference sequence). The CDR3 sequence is CSADHPGPPRETQYF. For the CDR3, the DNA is TGCAGTGCGGACCACCCGGGTCCACCGCGGGAGACCCAGTACTTC.

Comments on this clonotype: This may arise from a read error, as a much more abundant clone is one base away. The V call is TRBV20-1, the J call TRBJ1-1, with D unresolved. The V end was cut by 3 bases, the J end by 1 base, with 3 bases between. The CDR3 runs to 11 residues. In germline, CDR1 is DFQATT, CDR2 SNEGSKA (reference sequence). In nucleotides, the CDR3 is TGCAGTGCTAGGGCGAACACTGAAGCTTTCTTT. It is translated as CSARANTEAFF.

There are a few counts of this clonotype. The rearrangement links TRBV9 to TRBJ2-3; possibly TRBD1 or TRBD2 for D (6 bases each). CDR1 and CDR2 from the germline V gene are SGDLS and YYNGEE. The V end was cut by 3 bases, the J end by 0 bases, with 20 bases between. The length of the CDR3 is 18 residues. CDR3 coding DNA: TGTGCCAGCAGCGCTCACCCCCCGGGGGCATCTAGCACAGATACGCAGTATTTT. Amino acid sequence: CASSAHPPGASSTDTQYF.

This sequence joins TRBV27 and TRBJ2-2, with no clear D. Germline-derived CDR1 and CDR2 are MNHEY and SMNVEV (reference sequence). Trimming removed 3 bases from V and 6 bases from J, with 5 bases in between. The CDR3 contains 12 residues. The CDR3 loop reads CASSFLSGELFF. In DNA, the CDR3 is TGTGCCAGCAGTTTCCTCTCCGGGGAGCTGTTTTTT.

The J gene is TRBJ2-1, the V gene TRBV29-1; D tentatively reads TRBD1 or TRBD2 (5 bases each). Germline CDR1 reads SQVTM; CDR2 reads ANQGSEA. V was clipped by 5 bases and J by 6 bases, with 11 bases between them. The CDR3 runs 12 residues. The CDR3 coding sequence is TGCAGCGTTACCCGGGACGGCAATGAGCAGTTCTTC. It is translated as CSVTRDGNEQFF.

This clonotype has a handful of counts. The DNA for the CDR3 is TGTGCCAGCAGTTTGCCCACCTACGAGCAGTACTTC. It yields the protein CASSLPTYEQYF. The chain uses TRBV28 and TRBJ2-7; D not resolved. Germline values: CDR1 MDHEN, CDR2 SYDVKM. Trimming pared 3 bases from V and 2 bases from J, leaving 5 bases between. The CDR3 loop spans 12 amino acids.

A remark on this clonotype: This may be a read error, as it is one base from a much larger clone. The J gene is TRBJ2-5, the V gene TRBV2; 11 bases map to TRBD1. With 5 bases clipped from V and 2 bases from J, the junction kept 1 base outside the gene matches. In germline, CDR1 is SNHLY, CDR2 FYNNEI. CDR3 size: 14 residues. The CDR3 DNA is TGTGCCAGCAGTTGGGACAGGGGGCAAGAGACCCAGTACTTC. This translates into CASSWDRGQETQYF.

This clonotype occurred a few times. CDR3 bases: TGTGCCAGCAGCTCGGGGTACTACTACGAGCAGTACTTC. This gives the protein CASSSGYYYEQYF. The rearrangement uses TRBV7-2 and TRBJ2-7, with D possibly matching TRBD2 (5 bases). Germline loops: CDR1 SGHTA, CDR2 FQGNSA. Trimming shortened V by 4 bases and J by 3 bases, and 10 bases separated the two germline ends. The CDR3 spans 13 residues. Together with reference TRBV7-2 and TRBJ2-7, the CDR3 gives the full variable domain: GAGVSQSPSNKVTEKGKDVELRCDPISGHTALYWYRQSLGQGLEFLIYFQGNSAPDKSGLPSDRFSAERTGGSVSTLTIQRTQQEDSAVYLCASSSGYYYEQYFGPGTRLTVT.

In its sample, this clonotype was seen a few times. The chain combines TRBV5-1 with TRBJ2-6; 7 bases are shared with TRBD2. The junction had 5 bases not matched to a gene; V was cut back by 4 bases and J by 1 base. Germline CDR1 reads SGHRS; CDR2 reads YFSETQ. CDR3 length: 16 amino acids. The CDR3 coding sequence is TGCGCCAGCAGCCCCTGGGGGGGTTCTGGGGCCAACGTCCTGACTTTC. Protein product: CASSPWGGSGANVLTF.

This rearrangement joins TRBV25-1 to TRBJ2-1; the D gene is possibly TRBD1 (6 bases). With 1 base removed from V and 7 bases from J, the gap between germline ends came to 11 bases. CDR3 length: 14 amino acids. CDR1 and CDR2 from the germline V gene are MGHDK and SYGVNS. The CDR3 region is CASSESQGWNEQFF. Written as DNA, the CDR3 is TGTGCCAGCAGTGAATCCCAGGGGTGGAATGAGCAGTTCTTC.

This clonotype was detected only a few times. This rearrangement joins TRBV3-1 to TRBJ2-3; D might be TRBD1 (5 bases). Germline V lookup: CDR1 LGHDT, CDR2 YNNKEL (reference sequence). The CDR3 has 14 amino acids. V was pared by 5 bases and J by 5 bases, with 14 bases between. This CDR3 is CASSLLTRGDTQYF. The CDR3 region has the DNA TGTGCCAGCAGCTTGCTCACAAGGGGAGATACGCAGTATTTT.

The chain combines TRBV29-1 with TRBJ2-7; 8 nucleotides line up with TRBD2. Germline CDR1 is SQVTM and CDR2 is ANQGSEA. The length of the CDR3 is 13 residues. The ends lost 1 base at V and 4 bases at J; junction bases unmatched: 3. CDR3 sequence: CSVEGTSRYEQYF. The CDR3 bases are TGCAGCGTTGAAGGGACTAGCAGATACGAGCAGTACTTC.

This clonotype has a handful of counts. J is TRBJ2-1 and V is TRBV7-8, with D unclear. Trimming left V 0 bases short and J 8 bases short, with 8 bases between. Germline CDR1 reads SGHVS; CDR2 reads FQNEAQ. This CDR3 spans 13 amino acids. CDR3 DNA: TGTGCCAGCAGCTTAGCAGGCAGCGATGAGCAGTTCTTC. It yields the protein CASSLAGSDEQFF.

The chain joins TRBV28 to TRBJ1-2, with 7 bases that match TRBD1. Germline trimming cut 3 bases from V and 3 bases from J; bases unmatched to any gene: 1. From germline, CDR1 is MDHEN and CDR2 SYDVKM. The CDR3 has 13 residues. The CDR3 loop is CASSFGQDYGYTF. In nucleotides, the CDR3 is TGTGCCAGCAGTTTCGGACAGGACTATGGCTACACCTTC.